Shown below are 27 T cell receptor beta chains from a single sample sequenced in a study of OX40 agonist ivuxolimab in advanced cancers. Generated by immunoSEQ multiplex PCR, the TCRdb table keeps only in-frame clones and is missing some. The data hold roughly 97,000 clones, with less than 90% observed a single time. The specimen comprised CD4+ or CD8+ T cells sorted from blood, sampled in a trial of the OX40 agonist ivuxolimab. The receptors stem from an adult with an advanced solid tumor such as melanoma, head and neck, liver or kidney cancer.

This chain joins TRBV7-2 and TRBJ1-2; the match to TRBD1 covers 7 bases. This CDR3 region has 18 residues. Germline-derived CDR1 and CDR2 are SGHTA and FQGNSA. V trimming: 3 bases; J trimming: 0 bases; junction bases outside the gene matches: 13. The CDR3 DNA reads TGTGCCAGCAGCTTTCCGTCGGACAGGCCAAGCTCTAACTATGGCTACACCTTC. This gives the protein CASSFPSDRPSSNYGYTF.

The rearrangement uses TRBV7-9 and TRBJ2-1; TRBD2 is a possible D gene (5 bases). Germline V lookup: CDR1 SEHNR, CDR2 FQNEAQ (reference sequence). This CDR3 contains 13 residues. CDR3 protein: CGTRVGSYNEQFF. Written as DNA, the CDR3 is TGTGGCACTAGGGTAGGGTCCTACAATGAGCAGTTCTTC.

The V call is TRBV19, the J call TRBJ2-1; D remains ambiguous. Deletions cut 0 bases from V and 12 bases from J, with 6 bases between. The CDR3 runs 11 residues. Germline loops: CDR1 LNHDA, CDR2 SQIVND (reference sequence). The CDR3 loop is CASSIERTQFF. The CDR3 DNA is TGTGCCAGTAGTATAGAAAGGACGCAGTTCTTC.

The chain links TRBV30 to TRBJ2-7; possible D gene TRBD1, 5 bases. The V gene's germline CDR1 is GTSNPN and CDR2 SVGIG (reference sequence). Deletions cut 0 bases from V and 2 bases from J, with 5 bases between. This CDR3 comprises 12 residues. The CDR3 DNA sequence: TGTGCCTGGAGTGTAGGGGCCTACGAGCAGTACTTC. Protein: CAWSVGAYEQYF.

V usage is TRBV4-1 and J usage is TRBJ2-1, with TRBD1 matching over 9 bases. CDR3 size: 17 residues. Trimming removed 1 base from V and 7 bases from J; junction bases left unmatched: 11. Germline values: CDR1 MGHRA, CDR2 YSYEKL. CDR3 sequence reads: CASSQALSGTGTNEQFF. For the CDR3, the DNA is TGCGCCAGCAGCCAAGCCTTATCAGGGACAGGGACTAATGAGCAGTTCTTC.

The rearrangement uses TRBV21-1 and TRBJ2-1; the DNA was not compared with TRBD2, the D call given in the table. TRBV21-1 is designated a pseudogene. There are 16 residues in the CDR3. DNA for the CDR3: TGTGCCAGCAGCAGACTAGCGGGATCGATCTACAATGAGCAGTTCTTC. Its protein product is CASSRLAGSIYNEQFF.

This chain links TRBV19 with TRBJ2-3; D is uncertain. CDR3 length: 15 residues. Germline V gene lookup returns CDR1 LNHDA and CDR2 SQIVND (reference sequence). V gave up 8 bases and J gave up 6 bases, with 21 bases separating them. The CDR3 sequence: CASRLQYMSIDTQYF. The CDR3 DNA reads TGTGCCAGTCGACTCCAGTATATGTCGATTGATACGCAGTATTTT.

The genes are TRBV5-1 and TRBJ1-1; TRBD1 aligns across 8 bases. Germline values: CDR1 SGHRS, CDR2 YFSETQ. Trimming took 4 bases from V and 7 from J; bases not matched to a gene: 6. This CDR3 has 13 residues. This CDR3 is CASSLTTGVEAFF. DNA of the CDR3: TGCGCCAGCAGCCTTACGACAGGGGTTGAAGCTTTCTTT.

This chain joins TRBV10-3 and TRBJ1-3; D possibly corresponds to TRBD1 (5 bases). Germline CDR1 is ENHRY and CDR2 is SYGVKD. The V gene lost 0 bases and the J gene lost 0 bases, with 15 bases spanning the gap. This CDR3 has 18 residues. The CDR3 sequence is CAISESGQFSISGNTIYF. The CDR3 DNA reads TGTGCCATCAGTGAGTCGGGGCAGTTTTCAATCTCTGGAAACACCATATATTTT.

V gene TRBV11-3 combines with J gene TRBJ2-3; 12 positions agree with TRBD2. The germline V gene has CDR1 SGHNT and CDR2 YENEEA. Trimming removed 2 bases from V and 0 bases from J; junction bases left unmatched: 6. This CDR3 region has 18 residues. The CDR3 bases are TGTGCCAGCAGCTTACTGCCGGGACTAGCGGGTAGCACAGATACGCAGTATTTT. It specifies CASSLLPGLAGSTDTQYF.

With respect to this clone: One end of the junction is discordant with germline, which a read error may explain. The rearrangement joins TRBV2 to TRBJ1-1; D is unresolved. The CDR3 is 11 amino acids. Germline CDR1 SNHLY, CDR2 FYNNEI. This CDR3 is CVSRQSDEAFF. CDR3 coding DNA: TGTGTCAGCAGGCAGAGCGATGAAGCTTTCTTT. Full variable domain (rest looked up from reference TRBV2 and TRBJ1-1): EPEVTQTPSHQVTQMGQEVILRCVPISNHLYFYWYRQILGQKVEFLVSFYNNEISEKSEIFDDQFSVERPDGSNFTLKIRSTKLEDSAMYFCVSRQSDEAFFGQGTRLTVV.

The chain recombines TRBV6-5 with TRBJ1-1; D possibly corresponds to TRBD1 (5 bases). The CDR3 contains 14 residues. Germline values: CDR1 MNHEY, CDR2 SVGAGI. The V and J ends lost 0 bases and 12 bases respectively, with 17 bases between them. CDR3 sequence reads: CASSYSLSQGVTFF. CDR3 bases: TGTGCCAGCAGTTACTCGTTGAGTCAGGGAGTAACTTTCTTT.

V is TRBV29-1 and J is TRBJ2-3; no reliable D call. The germline V and J ends were trimmed by 6 bases and 2 bases, with 15 bases remaining between them. From germline, CDR1 is SQVTM and CDR2 ANQGSEA. There are 14 residues in the CDR3. The CDR3 DNA follows: TGCAGCGTCCAGGTCGCGAGCCCCACAGATACGCAGTATTTT. Its protein product is CSVQVASPTDTQYF.

The rearrangement uses TRBV7-2 and TRBJ1-6; 8 bases align to TRBD1. J gave up 10 bases and V 1 base, and 6 bases lay outside the gene matches. CDR1 is SGHTA and CDR2 is FQGNSA in the germline V gene. The CDR3 has 15 amino acids. The CDR3 sequence: CASSLDGQGNSPLHF. CDR3 sequence (DNA): TGTGCCAGCAGCTTAGATGGACAGGGAAACTCACCCCTCCACTTT. The whole variable domain, remainder taken from reference TRBV7-2 and TRBJ1-6, is GAGVSQSPSNKVTEKGKDVELRCDPISGHTALYWYRQSLGQGLEFLIYFQGNSAPDKSGLPSDRFSAERTGGSVSTLTIQRTQQEDSAVYLCASSLDGQGNSPLHFGNGTRLTVT.

J is TRBJ1-5 and V is TRBV4-2; maybe TRBD1 (5 bases). The V end lost 0 bases, the J end lost 0 bases, and 6 bases lay between the germline ends. The CDR3 is 15 amino acids. Germline V CDR1 and CDR2: LGHNA, YNFKEQ. CDR3 nucleotide sequence: TGTGCCAGCAGCCAAGAGACAGCTAGCAATCAGCCCCAGCATTTT. Translated, it gives CASSQETASNQPQHF.

The chain links TRBV2 to TRBJ2-5; perhaps TRBD2 as D (6 bases). The germline gives CDR1 SNHLY, CDR2 FYNNEI. Between the trimmed V and J ends, which lost 6 bases and 1 base, there was a span of 12 bases. The CDR3 is 14 residues long. DNA for the CDR3: TGTGCCAGCAGCCTTAGCGGAGCCCAAGAGACCCAGTACTTC. It specifies CASSLSGAQETQYF.

The J gene is TRBJ1-5, the V gene TRBV19; TRBD1 aligns across 11 bases. The V gene's germline CDR1 is LNHDA and CDR2 SQIVND (reference sequence). Losses at the gene ends were 4 bases for V and 0 bases for J; bases not matched to a gene: 5. The CDR3 is 17 residues long. This chain's CDR3 is CASSTGQGAHSNQPQHF. The CDR3 DNA sequence: TGTGCCAGTAGTACCGGACAGGGGGCGCATAGCAATCAGCCCCAGCATTTT.

The chain links TRBV5-1 to TRBJ2-2; possibly TRBD1 or TRBD2 for D (7 bases each). The CDR3 is 15 residues long. CDR1 SGHRS and CDR2 YFSETQ come from the germline V gene. V dropped 7 bases and J dropped 5 bases, with 18 bases sitting between them. The CDR3 sequence: CASENNRGGTGELFF. The CDR3 DNA is TGCGCCAGCGAAAATAACAGGGGAGGGACCGGGGAGCTGTTTTTT.

The chain carries TRBV5-6 and TRBJ2-7; weak D call: TRBD1 (6 bases). The germline V gene encodes CDR1 SGHDT and CDR2 YYEEEE. Trimming took 1 base from V and 6 from J, leaving 8 bases between them. This CDR3 is built from 12 residues. DNA for the CDR3: TGTGCCAGCAGCTTGATCAGGGGCGAGCAGTACTTC. Its protein product is CASSLIRGEQYF.

V usage is TRBV15 and J usage is TRBJ2-7, with 7 positions matching TRBD1. The J segment lost 5 bases and the V segment lost 0 bases, leaving 10 bases of the junction unmatched. This CDR3 comprises 16 residues. CDR1 LNHNV and CDR2 YYDKDF come from the germline V gene (reference sequence). This chain's CDR3 is CATSRDGTVRGDEQYF. The CDR3 DNA is TGTGCCACCAGCAGAGATGGGACAGTAAGAGGGGACGAGCAGTACTTC.

The genes are TRBV5-1 and TRBJ2-1; TRBD2 matches 8 bases. The trim removed 0 bases at V and 8 bases at J, leaving 4 bases unmatched. Germline V lookup: CDR1 SGHRS, CDR2 YFSETQ. There are 14 residues in the CDR3. The CDR3 loop reads CASSLAAGGDEQFF. The CDR3 DNA sequence: TGCGCCAGCAGCTTGGCCGCGGGAGGCGATGAGCAGTTCTTC. The full variable domain, rest sourced from reference TRBV5-1 and TRBJ2-1, is KAGVTQTPRYLIKTRGQQVTLSCSPISGHRSVSWYQQTPGQGLQFLFEYFSETQRNKGNFPGRFSGRQFSNSRSEMNVSTLELGDSALYLCASSLAAGGDEQFFGPGTRLTVL.

The chain has TRBV4-1 and TRBJ2-1, with 10 bases lining up with TRBD1. Germline trimming cut 1 base from V and 6 bases from J; bases unmatched to any gene: 6. CDR3 length: 16 amino acids. In germline, CDR1 is MGHRA, CDR2 YSYEKL. In nucleotides, the CDR3 is TGCGCCAGCAGCCAAGCTCGGGACAGGGGTGTCAATGAGCAGTTCTTC. Amino acids: CASSQARDRGVNEQFF.

Within the sample, this clone is medium-sized. The chain uses TRBV11-2 and TRBJ2-4; D call uncertain. Trimming took 1 base from V and 0 from J, leaving 4 bases between them. This CDR3 spans 14 amino acids. Germline V lookup: CDR1 SGHAT, CDR2 FQNNGV. The CDR3 coding sequence is TGTGCCAGCAGCTTAGCGCTAGCCAAAAACATTCAGTACTTC. It encodes CASSLALAKNIQYF.

The chain is built from TRBV19 and TRBJ1-4; D gene ambiguous. This CDR3 comprises 15 residues. Between the trimmed V and J ends, which lost 3 bases and 0 bases, there was a span of 8 bases. CDR1 is LNHDA and CDR2 is SQIVND in the germline V gene (reference sequence). The CDR3 loop is CASSISGSTNEKLFF. CDR3 sequence (DNA): TGTGCCAGTAGTATTTCAGGATCAACTAATGAAAAACTGTTTTTT.

The V call is TRBV30, the J call TRBJ2-7; no definite D call. V was clipped by 2 bases and J by 6 bases, with 11 bases between them. Germline loops: CDR1 GTSNPN, CDR2 SVGIG (reference sequence). The CDR3 length is 12 residues. This chain's CDR3 is CAWSTIWGEQYF. The CDR3 DNA reads as TGTGCCTGGAGTACGATCTGGGGCGAGCAGTACTTC.

The rearrangement links TRBV7-2 to TRBJ2-1, with 11 bases identical to TRBD2. Per germline, CDR1 SGHTA and CDR2 FQGNSA. Trimming cost V 1 base and J 12 bases; bases outside gene matches: 8. The CDR3 runs to 15 residues. Here the CDR3 reads CASSLDRTSGSWQFF. CDR3 DNA sequence: TGTGCCAGCAGCTTAGACCGGACTAGCGGGTCATGGCAGTTCTTC.

The chain joins TRBV10-3 to TRBJ2-2, with D maybe TRBD2 (5 bases). The germline CDR1 and CDR2 sequences are ENHRY and SYGVKD. V was cut by 4 bases and J by 4 bases, with 13 bases left in between. The CDR3 spans 15 residues. The CDR3 reads CAISVQEESTGELFF. The CDR3 DNA follows: TGTGCCATCAGTGTTCAGGAGGAGAGCACCGGGGAGCTGTTTTTT.